This TCR beta chain was profiled in a study of cytomegalovirus exposure and HLA in healthy donors. As for the study in general: A later analysis reported the same platform for the 110 or so validation repertoires and the roughly 650 first-cohort repertoires.

Repertoires were generated with immunoSEQ multiplex PCR, while TCRdb's copy carries only in-frame clones and drops some. Of about 160,000 clones detected, 75% to 90% appear once; the ten largest clones hold 2% to 2.5%. Study-wide results and caveats: Cytomegalovirus status was reportedly diagnosed by the classifier with high sensitivity and specificity. Researchers counted roughly 160 TCR beta chains as cytomegalovirus-associated.

Germline V gives CDR1 SQVTM, CDR2 ANQGSEA. Trimming left V 7 bases short and J 2 bases short, with 15 bases between. This CDR3 has 13 amino acids. Turning to this clone: Its target is unknown.

Specimen: PBMCs. The V gene is TRBV29-1, the J gene TRBJ2-7; D is perhaps TRBD1 (6 bases). The clonotype was recovered from a woman aged 18-30 years in good health and CMV-seronegative. This CDR3 reads CSAAGTNTYEQYF. CDR3 DNA: TGCAGCGCTGCCGGGACAAACACCTACGAGCAGTACTTC.